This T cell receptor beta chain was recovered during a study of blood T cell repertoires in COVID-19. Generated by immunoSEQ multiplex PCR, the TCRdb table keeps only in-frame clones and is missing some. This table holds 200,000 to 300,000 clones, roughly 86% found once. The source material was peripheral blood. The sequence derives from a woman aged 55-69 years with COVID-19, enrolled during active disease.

The CDR3 sequence: CASRPTSGGLRGTDTQYF. The CDR3 nucleotides are TGTGCCAGCAGGCCAACTAGCGGGGGATTGAGGGGCACAGATACGCAGTATTTT. The genes are TRBV5-6 and TRBJ2-3; 11 bases are shared with TRBD2. J lost 1 base, V lost 5 bases, and 12 bases had no gene match. This CDR3 is built from 18 residues. The germline gives CDR1 SGHDT, CDR2 YYEEEE.